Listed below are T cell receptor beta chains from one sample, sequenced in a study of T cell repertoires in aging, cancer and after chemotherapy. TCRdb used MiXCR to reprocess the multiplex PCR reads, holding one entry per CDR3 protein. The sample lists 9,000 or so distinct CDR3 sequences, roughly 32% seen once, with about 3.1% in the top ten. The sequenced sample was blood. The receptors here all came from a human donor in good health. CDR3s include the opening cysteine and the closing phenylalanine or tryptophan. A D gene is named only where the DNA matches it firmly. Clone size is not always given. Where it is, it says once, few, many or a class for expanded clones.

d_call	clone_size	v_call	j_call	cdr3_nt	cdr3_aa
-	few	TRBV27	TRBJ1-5	TGTGCCAGCAGTACGAGGGGGAGCAATCAGCCCCAGCATTTT	CASSTRGSNQPQHF
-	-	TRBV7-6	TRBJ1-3	TGTGCCAGCAGTCGTGACCAGACCTCTGGAAACACCATATATTTT	CASSRDQTSGNTIYF
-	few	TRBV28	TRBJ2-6	TGTGCCAGCAGCCCGGGCGGCGTCGCTGGGGCCAACGTCCTGACTTTC	CASSPGGVAGANVLTF
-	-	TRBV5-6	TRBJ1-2	TGTGCCAGCAGTTACTTGAGGGGGGGACCGAGTGGCTACACCTTC	CASSYLRGGPSGYTF
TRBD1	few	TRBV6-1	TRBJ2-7	TGTGCCAGCAGGGCCTACAGGGGGAGCTCCTACGAGCAGTACTTC	CASRAYRGSSYEQYF
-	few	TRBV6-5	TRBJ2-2	TGTGCCACCCGCCCACTGTCGACCGGGGAGCTGTTTTTT	CATRPLSTGELFF
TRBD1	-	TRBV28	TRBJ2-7	TGTGCCAGCAGTCTCCGGGACAGGCAGTACTTC	CASSLRDRQYF
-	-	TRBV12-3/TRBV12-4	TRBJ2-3	TGTGCCAGCCGCAGTTTGGTTACGGGGTACACAGATACGCAGTATTTT	CASRSLVTGYTDTQYF
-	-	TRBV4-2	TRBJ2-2	TGTGCCAGCAGCTCCGACGGATCGAACACCGGGGAGCTGTTTTTT	CASSSDGSNTGELFF
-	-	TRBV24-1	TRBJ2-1	TGTGCCACCAGTGACCGCCCTAGACCCGACCGGGACAATGAGCAGTTCTTC	CATSDRPRPDRDNEQFF
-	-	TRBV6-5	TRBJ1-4	TGTGCCAGCAGTTCAACTAATGAAAAACTGTTTTTT	CASSSTNEKLFF
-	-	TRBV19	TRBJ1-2	TGTGCCAGTAGACAGGCCCCAGGGGGCTACACCTTC	CASRQAPGGYTF
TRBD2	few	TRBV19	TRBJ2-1	TGTGCCAGCTCCCTTACCGGGACTAGCAATGAGCAGTTCTTC	CASSLTGTSNEQFF
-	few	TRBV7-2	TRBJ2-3	TGTGCCAGCAGCCCGGGGGGCGGGAGTAATACGCAGTATTTT	CASSPGGGSNTQYF
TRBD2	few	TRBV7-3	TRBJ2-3	TGTGCCAGCAGCTTCAGCCGGGAGGGGAGGACAGATACGCAGTATTTT	CASSFSREGRTDTQYF
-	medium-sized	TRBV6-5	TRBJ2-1	TGTGCCAGCAGTCGGACAGCGACAAACAATGAGCAGTTCTTC	CASSRTATNNEQFF
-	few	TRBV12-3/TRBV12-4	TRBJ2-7	TGTGCCAGCAGTTTACCTTCCCAGGCCCACTACGAGCAGTACTTC	CASSLPSQAHYEQYF
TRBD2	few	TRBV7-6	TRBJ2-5	TGTGCCAGCAGCATCGGGACTAGCGGAATAGTAGCGGAGACCCAGTACTTC	CASSIGTSGIVAETQYF
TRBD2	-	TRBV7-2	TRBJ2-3	TGTGCCAGCAGCCCGACTAGCGGGAGGGGTGATACGCAGTATTTT	CASSPTSGRGDTQYF
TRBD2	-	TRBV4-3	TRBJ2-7	TGCGCCAGCAGCCAAACGGGACTAGGAACCTACGAGCAGTACTTC	CASSQTGLGTYEQYF
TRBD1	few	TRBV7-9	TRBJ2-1	TGTGCCAGCAGCCCTGATCCGGGACAGGGGGCAGGTGAGCAGTTCTTC	CASSPDPGQGAGEQFF
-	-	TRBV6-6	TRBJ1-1	TGTGCCAGCAATCGGTCCGGGTTGAAGGGTACGAACACTGAAGCTTTCTTT	CASNRSGLKGTNTEAFF
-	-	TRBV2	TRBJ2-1	TGTGCCAGCAGTGAAAGGCGGGACTACAATGAGCAGTTCTTC	CASSERRDYNEQFF
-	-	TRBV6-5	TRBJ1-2	TGTGCCAGCAGTGAAGTGGGGGCCGTAATCAACTATGGCTACACCTTC	CASSEVGAVINYGYTF
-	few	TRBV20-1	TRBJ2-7	TGCAGTGGGGACAACGCCCCGACGAGTAGTGACCCCTACGAGCAGTACTTC	CSGDNAPTSSDPYEQYF
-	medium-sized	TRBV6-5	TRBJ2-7	TGTGCCAGCAGTCCTTCCTACGAGCAGTACTTC	CASSPSYEQYF
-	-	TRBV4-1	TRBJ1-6	TGCGCCAGCAGCCAAGGTGTAGGGCCCCTCCACTTT	CASSQGVGPLHF
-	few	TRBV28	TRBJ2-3	TGTGCCAGCAGTTTATGGACAGTACCTAGCACAGATACGCAGTATTTT	CASSLWTVPSTDTQYF
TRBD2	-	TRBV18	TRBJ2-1	TGTGCCAGCTCACCAAGGACTAGCTCCTACAATGAGCAGTTCTTC	CASSPRTSSYNEQFF
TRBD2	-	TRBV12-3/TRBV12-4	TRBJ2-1	TGTGCCAGCAGCCCCCTCCAGACTAGCGGGACGCCAAACTCCTACAATGAGCAGTTCTTC	CASSPLQTSGTPNSYNEQFF
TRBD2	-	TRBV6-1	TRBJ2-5	TGTGCCAGCAGTGAAGGGAGCGGGAGTTGGCAGACCCAGTACTTC	CASSEGSGSWQTQYF
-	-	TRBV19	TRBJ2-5	TGTGCCAGTAGTATGAACAGGGCAGAGACCCAGTACTTC	CASSMNRAETQYF
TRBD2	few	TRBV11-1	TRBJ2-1	TGTGCCAGCAGCTTAATGGGGACTAGCGGGAGCCACAATGAGCAGTTCTTC	CASSLMGTSGSHNEQFF
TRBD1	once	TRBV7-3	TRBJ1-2	TGTGCCAGCAGCCCCACCGGGGACAGGAAAGGCTACACCTTC	CASSPTGDRKGYTF
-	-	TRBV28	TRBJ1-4	TGTGCCAGCAGTTTACGTGTTGAAAAACTGTTTTTT	CASSLRVEKLFF
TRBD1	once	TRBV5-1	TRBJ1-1	TGCGCCAGCAGCTCGGGACAGGGAAACACTGAAGCTTTCTTT	CASSSGQGNTEAFF
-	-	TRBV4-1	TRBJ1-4	TGCGCCAGCAGCCGACGACAGGAACTTAATGAAAAACTGTTTTTT	CASSRRQELNEKLFF
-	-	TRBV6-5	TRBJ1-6	TGTGCCAGCAGTTACAGTCGGGGGCTACCCCCTTATAATTCACCCCTCCACTTT	CASSYSRGLPPYNSPLHF
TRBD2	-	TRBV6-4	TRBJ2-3	TGTGCCAGCAGTGCGTCTCCTAGCGGAAGTACGCAGTATTTT	CASSASPSGSTQYF
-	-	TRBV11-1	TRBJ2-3	TGTGCCAGCAGCCGACGCGGACGGAGCACAGATACGCAGTATTTT	CASSRRGRSTDTQYF
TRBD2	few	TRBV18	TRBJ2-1	TGTGCCAGCTCACCACGGACCTTAGCGGGAGGGGTGTATGAAGAGCAGTTCTTC	CASSPRTLAGGVYEEQFF
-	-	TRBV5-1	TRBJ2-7	TGCGCCAGCAGCTTGGTAACAGGGTACGAGCAGTACTTC	CASSLVTGYEQYF
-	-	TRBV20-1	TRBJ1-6	TGCAGTGCTAGGGGTGCCAAACCGACAGTTAAACATGGCCACTTT	CSARGAKPTVKHGHF
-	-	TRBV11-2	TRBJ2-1	TGTGCCAGCAGCTCCACAGGGAGCTCCTACAATGAGCAGTTCTTC	CASSSTGSSYNEQFF
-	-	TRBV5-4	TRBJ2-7	TGTGCCAGCAGCTTGTCGGGCCTCTACGAGCAGTACTTC	CASSLSGLYEQYF
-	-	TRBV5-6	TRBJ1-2	TGTGCCAGCAGCCGTGACAGGCGGGATGGCTACACCTTC	CASSRDRRDGYTF
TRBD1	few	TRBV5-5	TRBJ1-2	TGTGCCAGCAGCTTGACCGGGACAGATGGCTACACCTTC	CASSLTGTDGYTF
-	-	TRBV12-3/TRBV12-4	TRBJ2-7	TGTGCCAGCAGCCTTCGGACGGGGCCCGACGAGCAGTACTTC	CASSLRTGPDEQYF
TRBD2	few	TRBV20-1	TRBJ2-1	TGCAGTGCTAGAGGGCGGGAGAGCTCCTACAATGAGCAGTTCTTC	CSARGRESSYNEQFF
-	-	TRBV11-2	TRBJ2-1	TGTGCCAGCAGCGCCAGATCCGGGACTGTCTACAATGAGCAGTTCTTC	CASSARSGTVYNEQFF
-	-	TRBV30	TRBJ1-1	TGTGCCTGGAGTGTACAGGAGAACACTGAAGCTTTCTTT	CAWSVQENTEAFF